A single T cell receptor beta chain is shown here with its context. This specimen comes from a study of blood T cell repertoires in COVID-19. Clones were read by immunoSEQ multiplex PCR, and TCRdb kept only the in-frame ones, dropping some. The profile shows more than 150,000 clones, 78% of them singletons. Trimming removed 1 base at V and 2 bases at J, with 10 bases between. This CDR3 has 16 residues. CDR1 and CDR2 from the germline V gene are KGHDR and SFDVKD. This sequence originates from an elderly woman with active or convalescent COVID-19. The chain combines TRBV24-1 with TRBJ2-2, with unresolved D. Sequenced sample: peripheral blood. CDR3 coding DNA: TGTGCCACCAGTGATTTCCGCGGCGCCAACACCGGGGAGCTGTTTTTT. Translated, it gives CATSDFRGANTGELFF.